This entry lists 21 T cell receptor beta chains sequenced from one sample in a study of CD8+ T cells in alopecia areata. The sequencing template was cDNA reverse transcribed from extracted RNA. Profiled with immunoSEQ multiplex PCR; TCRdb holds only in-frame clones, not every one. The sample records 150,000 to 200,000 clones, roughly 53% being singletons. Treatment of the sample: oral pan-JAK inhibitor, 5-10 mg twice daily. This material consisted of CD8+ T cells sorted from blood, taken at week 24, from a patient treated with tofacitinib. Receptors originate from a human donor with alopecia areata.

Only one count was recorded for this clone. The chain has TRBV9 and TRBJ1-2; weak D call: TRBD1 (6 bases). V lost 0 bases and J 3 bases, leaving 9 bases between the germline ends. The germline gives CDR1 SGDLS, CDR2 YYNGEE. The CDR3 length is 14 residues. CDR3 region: CASSVGKGDYGYTF. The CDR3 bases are TGTGCCAGCAGCGTAGGGAAGGGGGACTATGGCTACACCTTC.

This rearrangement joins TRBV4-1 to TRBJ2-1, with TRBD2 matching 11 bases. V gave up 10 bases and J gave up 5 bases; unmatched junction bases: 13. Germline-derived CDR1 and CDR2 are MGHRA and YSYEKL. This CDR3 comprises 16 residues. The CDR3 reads CATRLILAGGDNEQFF. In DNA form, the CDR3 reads TGCGCCACCCGCCTGATATTAGCGGGGGGGGACAATGAGCAGTTCTTC.

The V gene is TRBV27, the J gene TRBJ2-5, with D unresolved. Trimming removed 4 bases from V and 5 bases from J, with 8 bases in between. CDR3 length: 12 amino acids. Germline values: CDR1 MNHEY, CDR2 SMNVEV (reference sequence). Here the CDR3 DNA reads TGTGCCAGCAGTTCCCTGGGGGAGACCCAGTACTTC. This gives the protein CASSSLGETQYF.

The CDR3 bases are TGTGCCAGCAGCTTAAAAGAGACCCAGTACTTC. It codes for CASSLKETQYF. The V call is TRBV7-6, the J call TRBJ2-5; unclear D gene. V lost 2 bases and J lost 3, with 1 base in between. Germline V gene data show CDR1 as SGHVS and CDR2 as FNYEAQ. The CDR3 runs to 11 residues. Supplemented by reference TRBV7-6 and TRBJ2-5, the full variable domain reads GAGVSQSPRYKVTKRGQDVALRCDPISGHVSLYWYRQALGQGPEFLTYFNYEAQQDKSGLPNDRFSAERPEGSISTLTIQRTEQRDSAMYRCASSLKETQYFGPGTRLLVL.

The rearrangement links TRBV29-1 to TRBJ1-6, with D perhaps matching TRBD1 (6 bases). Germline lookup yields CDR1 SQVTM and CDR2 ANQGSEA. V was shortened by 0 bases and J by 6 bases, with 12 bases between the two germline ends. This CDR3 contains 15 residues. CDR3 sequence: CSVEDPDSPNSPLHF. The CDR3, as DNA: TGCAGCGTTGAAGATCCGGACAGTCCTAATTCACCCCTCCACTTT.

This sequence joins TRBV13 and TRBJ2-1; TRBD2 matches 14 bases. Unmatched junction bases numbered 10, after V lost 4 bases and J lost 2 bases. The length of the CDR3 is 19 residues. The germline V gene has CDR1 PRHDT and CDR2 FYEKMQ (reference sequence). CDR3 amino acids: CASSSRLTSGGDTYNEQFF. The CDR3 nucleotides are TGTGCCAGCAGCTCCCGTCTGACTAGCGGGGGGGACACCTACAATGAGCAGTTCTTC.

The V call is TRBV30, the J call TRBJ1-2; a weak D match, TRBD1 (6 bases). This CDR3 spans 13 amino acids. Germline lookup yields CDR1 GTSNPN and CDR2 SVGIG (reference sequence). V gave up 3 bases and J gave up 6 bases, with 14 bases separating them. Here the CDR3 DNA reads TGTGCCTGGAGCGCGGGACACTTAGATGGCTACACCTTC. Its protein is CAWSAGHLDGYTF.

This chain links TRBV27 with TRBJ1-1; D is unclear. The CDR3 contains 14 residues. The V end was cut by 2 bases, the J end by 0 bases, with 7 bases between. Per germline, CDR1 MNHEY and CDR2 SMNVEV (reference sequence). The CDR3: CASSLAGVNTEAFF. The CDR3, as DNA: TGTGCCAGCAGTTTAGCTGGCGTGAACACTGAAGCTTTCTTT.

Here the CDR3 DNA reads TGTGCCAGCAGCTTCGGCCTTCCTGAGCAGTTCTTC. It translates to CASSFGLPEQFF. V usage is TRBV5-6 and J usage is TRBJ2-1; no clear D. V was pared by 2 bases and J by 9 bases, with 9 bases between. Germline lookup yields CDR1 SGHDT and CDR2 YYEEEE. This CDR3 region has 12 residues.

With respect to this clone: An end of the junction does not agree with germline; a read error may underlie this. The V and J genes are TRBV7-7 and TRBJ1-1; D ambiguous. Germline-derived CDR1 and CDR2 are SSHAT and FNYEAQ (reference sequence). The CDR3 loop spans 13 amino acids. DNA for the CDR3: TGTGCTAGCAGCTTATCCAGGAACACTGAAGCTTTCTTT. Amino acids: CASSLSRNTEAFF. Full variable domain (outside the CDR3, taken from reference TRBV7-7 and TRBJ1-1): GAGVSQSPRYKVTKRGQDVTLRCDPISSHATLYWYQQALGQGPEFLTYFNYEAQPDKSGLPSDRFSAERPEGSISTLTIQRTEQRDSAMYRCASSLSRNTEAFFGQGTRLTVV.

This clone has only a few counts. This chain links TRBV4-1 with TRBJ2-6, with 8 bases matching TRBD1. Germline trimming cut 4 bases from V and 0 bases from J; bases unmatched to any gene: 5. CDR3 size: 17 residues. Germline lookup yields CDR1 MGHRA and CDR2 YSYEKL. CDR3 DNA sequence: TGCGCCAGCAGCCGCGGGACAGGAAACTCTGGGGCCAACGTCCTGACTTTC. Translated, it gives CASSRGTGNSGANVLTF.

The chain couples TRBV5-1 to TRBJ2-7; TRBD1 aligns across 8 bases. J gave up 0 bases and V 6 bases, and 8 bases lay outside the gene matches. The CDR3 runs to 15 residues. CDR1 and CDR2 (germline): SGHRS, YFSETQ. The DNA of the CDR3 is TGCGCCAGCAACCCCGGGACAGGTCTCTCCTACGAGCAGTACTTC. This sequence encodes CASNPGTGLSYEQYF.

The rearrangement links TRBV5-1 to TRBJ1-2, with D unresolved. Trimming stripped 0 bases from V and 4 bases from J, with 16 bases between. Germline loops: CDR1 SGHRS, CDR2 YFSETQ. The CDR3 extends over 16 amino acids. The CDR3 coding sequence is TGCGCCAGCAGCTTGGGACCCGGACGAAGGGTCTATGGCTACACCTTC. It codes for CASSLGPGRRVYGYTF.

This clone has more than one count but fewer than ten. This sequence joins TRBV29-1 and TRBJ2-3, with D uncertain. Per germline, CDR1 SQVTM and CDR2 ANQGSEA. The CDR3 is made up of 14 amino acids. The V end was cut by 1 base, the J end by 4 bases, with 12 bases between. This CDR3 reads CSVEASRAPDTQYF. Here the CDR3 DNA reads TGCAGCGTTGAAGCTTCCCGGGCCCCAGATACGCAGTATTTT.

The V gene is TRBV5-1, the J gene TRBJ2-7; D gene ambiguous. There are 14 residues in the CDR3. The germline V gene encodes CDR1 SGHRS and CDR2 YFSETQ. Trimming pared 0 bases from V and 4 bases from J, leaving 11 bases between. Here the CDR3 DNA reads TGCGCCAGCAGCTTGGAGGGAATCGAGTACGAGCAGTACTTC. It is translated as CASSLEGIEYEQYF.

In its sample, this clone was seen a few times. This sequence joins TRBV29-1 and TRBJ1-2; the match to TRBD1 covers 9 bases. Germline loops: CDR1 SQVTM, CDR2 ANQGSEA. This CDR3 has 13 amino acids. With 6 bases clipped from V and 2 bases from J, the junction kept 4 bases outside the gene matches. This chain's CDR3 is CSVNGQGNYGYTF. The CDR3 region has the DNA TGCAGCGTCAATGGACAGGGGAACTATGGCTACACCTTC.

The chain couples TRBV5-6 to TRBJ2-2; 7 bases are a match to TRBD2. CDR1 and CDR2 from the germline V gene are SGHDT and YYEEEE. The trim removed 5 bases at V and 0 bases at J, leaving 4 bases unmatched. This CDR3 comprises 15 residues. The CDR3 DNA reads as TGTGCCAGCAGTCGCGGGGGAACGAACACCGGGGAGCTGTTTTTT. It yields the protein CASSRGGTNTGELFF.

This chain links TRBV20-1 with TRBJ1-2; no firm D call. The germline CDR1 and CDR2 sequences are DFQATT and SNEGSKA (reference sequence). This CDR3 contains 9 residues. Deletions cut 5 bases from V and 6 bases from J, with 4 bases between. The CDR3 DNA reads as TGCAGTGCTGTAGATGGCTACACCTTC. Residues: CSAVDGYTF.

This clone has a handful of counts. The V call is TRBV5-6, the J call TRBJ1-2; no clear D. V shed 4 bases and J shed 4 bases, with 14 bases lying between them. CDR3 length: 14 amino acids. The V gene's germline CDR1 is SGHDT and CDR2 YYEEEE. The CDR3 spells CASSIPGEVYGYTF. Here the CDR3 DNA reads TGTGCCAGCAGCATCCCAGGCGAGGTCTATGGCTACACCTTC.

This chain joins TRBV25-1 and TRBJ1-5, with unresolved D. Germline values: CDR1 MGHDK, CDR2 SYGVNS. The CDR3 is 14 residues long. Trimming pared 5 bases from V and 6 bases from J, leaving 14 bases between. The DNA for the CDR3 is TGTGCCAGCAGTCCCCGAGATGAGGGTCAGCCCCAGCATTTT. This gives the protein CASSPRDEGQPQHF.

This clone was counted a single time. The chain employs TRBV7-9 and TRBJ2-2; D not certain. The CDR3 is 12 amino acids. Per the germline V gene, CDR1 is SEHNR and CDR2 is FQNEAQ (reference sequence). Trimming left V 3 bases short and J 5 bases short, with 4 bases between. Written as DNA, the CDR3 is TGTGCCAGCAGCTTCGGAACCGGGGAGCTGTTTTTT. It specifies CASSFGTGELFF.